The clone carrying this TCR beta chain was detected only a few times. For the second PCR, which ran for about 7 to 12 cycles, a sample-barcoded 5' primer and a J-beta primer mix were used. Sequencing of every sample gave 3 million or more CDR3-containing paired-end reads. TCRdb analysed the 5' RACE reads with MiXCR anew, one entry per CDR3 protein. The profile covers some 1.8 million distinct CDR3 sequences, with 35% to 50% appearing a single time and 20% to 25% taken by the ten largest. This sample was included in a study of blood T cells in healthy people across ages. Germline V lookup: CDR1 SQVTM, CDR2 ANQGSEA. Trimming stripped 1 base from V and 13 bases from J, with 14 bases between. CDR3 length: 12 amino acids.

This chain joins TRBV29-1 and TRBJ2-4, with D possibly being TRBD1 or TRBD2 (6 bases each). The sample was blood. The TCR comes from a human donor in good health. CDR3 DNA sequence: TGCAGCGTTGAAGCGGGGGCAGGGAGGCAGTACTTC. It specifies CSVEAGAGRQYF.